The 24 T cell receptor beta chains below all came from one sample that was sequenced in a study of blood T cells in healthy people across ages. Then a second PCR, running about 6 to 11 cycles, was carried out with a sample-barcoded 5' primer and a J-beta primer mix. TCRdb reanalysed the 5' RACE reads using MiXCR and keeps one entry per CDR3 protein. The sample carries about 1 million distinct CDR3 sequences, 35% to 55% recorded once. What was sequenced was blood. Receptor source: an older woman in good health.

With respect to this clonotype: The junction shows a germline mismatch at one end, possibly a read error. J is TRBJ2-3 and V is TRBV5-1, with D maybe TRBD1 (5 bases). The CDR3 runs 15 residues. Germline values: CDR1 SGHRS, CDR2 YFSETQ. This CDR3 reads CASSLDSSSTGTQYF. DNA for the CDR3: TGCGCCAGCAGCTTGGACTCGTCGAGCACAGGTACGCAGTATTTT.

The rearrangement uses TRBV20-1 and TRBJ2-1; the match to TRBD2 covers 9 bases. V shed 6 bases and J 3 bases; nucleotides not matched to a gene: 3. Germline V gene sequence: CDR1 DFQATT, CDR2 SNEGSKA (reference sequence). The CDR3 sequence is 13 residues long. As DNA, the CDR3 is TGCAGTGCCGTAGCGGGAGTCTACAATGAGCAGTTCTTC. This encodes CSAVAGVYNEQFF.

This clonotype came up a few times. CDR3 sequence (DNA): TGTGCCAGCAGTATCCACCTGACTAGCGGGGAGCAGTACTTC. This encodes CASSIHLTSGEQYF. The chain employs TRBV28 and TRBJ2-7; 10 nucleotides align to TRBD2. Germline CDR1 reads MDHEN; CDR2 reads SYDVKM. Losses at the gene ends were 5 bases for V and 7 bases for J; bases not matched to a gene: 8. The CDR3 spans 14 residues.

The rearrangement joins TRBV14 to TRBJ2-7; tentatively, D is TRBD1 or TRBD2 (6 bases each). CDR3 size: 15 residues. The V and J ends lost 2 bases and 5 bases respectively, with 16 bases between them. Germline assignment: CDR1 SGHDN and CDR2 FVKESK. The CDR3 protein is CASSQTGAVSDEQYF. The DNA for the CDR3 is TGTGCCAGCAGCCAAACGGGGGCTGTTTCGGACGAGCAGTACTTC.

This clonotype has only a few counts. The chain joins TRBV20-1 to TRBJ2-1; TRBD2 is a possible D gene (5 bases). CDR3 length: 14 residues. Trimming left V 0 bases short and J 10 bases short, with 16 bases between. CDR1 DFQATT and CDR2 SNEGSKA come from the germline V gene (reference sequence). This CDR3 is CSARDALANWEQFF. DNA of the CDR3: TGCAGTGCTAGAGATGCCCTAGCAAATTGGGAGCAGTTCTTC.

In this sample, this clonotype turned up a few times. The chain employs TRBV20-1 and TRBJ2-1, with 11 bases aligning to TRBD2. Germline V lookup: CDR1 DFQATT, CDR2 SNEGSKA (reference sequence). The CDR3 runs to 15 residues. The junction had 11 bases not matched to a gene; V was cut back by 4 bases and J by 9 bases. CDR3 nucleotides: TGCAGTGCTATCCTTAGCGGGAGGGCCGGGAGTGAGCAGTTCTTC. Its translation: CSAILSGRAGSEQFF.

The chain recombines TRBV20-1 with TRBJ2-2; D gene uncertain. CDR1 is DFQATT and CDR2 is SNEGSKA in the germline V gene (reference sequence). This CDR3 contains 13 residues. V lost 2 bases and J 7 bases, leaving 11 bases between the germline ends. The CDR3 spells CSARPLAGGELFF. CDR3 nucleotide sequence: TGCAGTGCTAGACCCCTTGCTGGCGGGGAGCTGTTTTTT.

The gene calls are TRBV9 and TRBJ1-2; 7 bases fit TRBD1. The V segment lost 2 bases and the J segment 4 bases; nucleotides outside the gene matches: 8. CDR1 and CDR2 from the germline V gene are SGDLS and YYNGEE. The CDR3 loop spans 15 amino acids. CDR3 loop: CASSVDRVNPYGYTF. The DNA for the CDR3 is TGTGCCAGCAGCGTCGACAGGGTAAACCCCTATGGCTACACCTTC.

This clonotype was recorded a few times. The chain uses TRBV20-1 and TRBJ2-4; TRBD2 agrees at 8 bases. The DNA end is more similar to TRBJ2-7, so the J call may be wrong. The CDR3 extends over 12 amino acids. Germline V CDR1 and CDR2: DFQATT, SNEGSKA (reference sequence). The CDR3 is CCSGKGSYEQYF. CDR3 coding DNA: TGCTGTAGCGGGAAGGGGTCCTACGAGCAGTACTTC.

The CDR3 spells CARDSNGYTF. CDR3 in DNA: TGTGCCAGGGACAGTAATGGCTACACCTTC. The chain couples TRBV9 to TRBJ1-2; D might be TRBD1 (6 bases). This CDR3 has 10 amino acids. V shed 8 bases and J shed 6 bases, with 8 bases lying between them. CDR1 is SGDLS and CDR2 is YYNGEE in the germline V gene.

This chain joins TRBV28 and TRBJ1-5, with 8 bases lining up with TRBD1. The CDR3 extends over 12 amino acids. Germline CDR1 is MDHEN and CDR2 is SYDVKM. Unmatched junction bases numbered 1, after V lost 3 bases and J lost 9 bases. The CDR3 DNA reads TGTGCCAGCAGTTTTACAGGGGGGCCCCAGCATTTT. As protein: CASSFTGGPQHF. The full variable domain, its missing parts supplied by reference TRBV28 and TRBJ1-5, is DVKVTQSSRYLVKRTGEKVFLECVQDMDHENMFWYRQDPGLGLRLIYFSYDVKMKEKGDIPEGYSVSREKKERFSLILESASTNQTSMYLCASSFTGGPQHFGDGTRLSIL.

The chain links TRBV20-1 to TRBJ2-7, with D unclear. V lost 2 bases, J lost 5 bases, and 4 bases lay in between. Germline V gene lookup returns CDR1 DFQATT and CDR2 SNEGSKA (reference sequence). This CDR3 region has 10 residues. The CDR3 loop is CSARRNEQYF. The CDR3 nucleotides are TGCAGTGCTAGACGAAACGAGCAGTACTTC.

The chain couples TRBV27 to TRBJ2-1, with D tentatively TRBD1 or TRBD2 (6 bases each). Germline V gene data show CDR1 as MNHEY and CDR2 as SMNVEV (reference sequence). V dropped 9 bases and J dropped 3 bases, with 30 bases sitting between them. CDR3 size: 19 residues. CDR3 DNA: TGTGCCAGTAGCAGGGGCGGGATTCGCGGAATGGTGGTCTACAATGAGCAGTTCTTC. This translates into CASSRGGIRGMVVYNEQFF.

The rearrangement uses TRBV12-3 or TRBV12-4 and TRBJ2-1; no clear D. CDR3 length: 14 residues. Trimming stripped 3 bases from V and 4 bases from J, with 10 bases between. The CDR3 protein is CASSFDQGYNEQFF. CDR3 bases: TGTGCCAGCAGTTTTGACCAAGGTTACAATGAGCAGTTCTTC.

The V and J genes are TRBV7-6 and TRBJ1-1; D uncertain. The V and J ends lost 2 bases and 1 base respectively, with 8 bases between them. Germline V CDR1 and CDR2: SGHVS, FNYEAQ. The CDR3 covers 14 residues. In DNA form, the CDR3 reads TGTGCCAGCAGCTTAAGCGCAACGAACACTGAAGCTTTCTTT. Translation gives CASSLSATNTEAFF. Combining the CDR3 with reference TRBV7-6 and TRBJ1-1 gives the whole variable domain GAGVSQSPRYKVTKRGQDVALRCDPISGHVSLYWYRQALGQGPEFLTYFNYEAQQDKSGLPNDRFSAERPEGSISTLTIQRTEQRDSAMYRCASSLSATNTEAFFGQGTRLTVV.

V usage is TRBV6-2 or TRBV6-3 and J usage is TRBJ2-4, with D perhaps matching TRBD1 (5 bases). This CDR3 contains 15 residues. The germline CDR1 and CDR2 sequences are MNHEY and SVGEGT. Trimming stripped 5 bases from V and 7 bases from J, with 18 bases between. The CDR3 DNA follows: TGTGCCAGCAGTCGGACACTTACAGGATTGAACATTCAGTACTTC. It is translated as CASSRTLTGLNIQYF.

DNA for the CDR3: TGTGCCAGCAGCTTGCGACAGAGGAGTTCACCCCTCCACTTT. Amino acids: CASSLRQRSSPLHF. The chain employs TRBV7-3 and TRBJ1-6; D is perhaps TRBD1 (5 bases). CDR3 size: 14 residues. Germline CDR1 SGHTA, CDR2 FQGTGA. Trimming cost V 3 bases and J 9 bases, with 12 bases left between them.

The chain joins TRBV20-1 to TRBJ2-5; D is possibly TRBD1 (5 bases). The CDR3 loop spans 13 amino acids. Per the germline V gene, CDR1 is DFQATT and CDR2 is SNEGSKA (reference sequence). V shed 7 bases and J shed 4 bases, with 16 bases lying between them. The CDR3 DNA is TGCAGTGTCCGCCCCATTACAGGAGAGACCCAGTACTTC. Amino acid sequence: CSVRPITGETQYF.

Only a few counts were recorded for this clonotype. This chain joins TRBV2 and TRBJ2-5; 9 bases align to TRBD2. The CDR3 length is 16 residues. CDR1 SNHLY and CDR2 FYNNEI come from the germline V gene. The V gene end was trimmed by 3 bases and the J gene end by 2 bases; junction bases not matched to a gene: 7. The CDR3 coding sequence is TGTGCCAGCAGTGATCTACTAGCGGGTATACAAGAGACCCAGTACTTC. It yields the protein CASSDLLAGIQETQYF.

The rearrangement joins TRBV11-2 to TRBJ1-2; TRBD1 matches 9 bases. V lost 5 bases, J lost 2 bases, and 3 bases stayed unmatched. The CDR3 length is 14 residues. Germline lookup yields CDR1 SGHAT and CDR2 FQNNGV. The CDR3 region is CASSHRGQNYGYTF. The DNA for the CDR3 is TGTGCCAGCAGCCACAGGGGGCAGAACTATGGCTACACCTTC.

This chain links TRBV29-1 with TRBJ2-5; 8 bases agree with TRBD2. The J call may be incorrect, as the DNA end agrees better with TRBJ2-7. The CDR3 is made up of 16 amino acids. Germline CDR1 SQVTM, CDR2 ANQGSEA. The CDR3 sequence: CSVGGPGGGRLNEQYF. In DNA form, the CDR3 reads TGCAGCGTTGGTGGACCGGGAGGCGGGAGGTTAAACGAGCAGTACTTC.

This chain connects TRBV7-9 to TRBJ2-1; TRBD1 or TRBD2 may be the D gene (6 bases each). Germline V gene sequence: CDR1 SEHNR, CDR2 FQNEAQ (reference sequence). The CDR3 has 20 residues. Between the trimmed V and J ends, which lost 5 bases and 9 bases, there was a span of 35 bases. The CDR3, as DNA: TGTGCCAGCAGCCAAATCCCTAGCGTGGGGCCGGGGGCGATTCAGGGTGAGCAGTTCTTC. Translating gives CASSQIPSVGPGAIQGEQFF.

This chain connects TRBV6-5 to TRBJ2-7; 8 positions agree with TRBD2. V was pared by 0 bases and J by 2 bases, with 12 bases of the junction left unmatched. CDR1 and CDR2 from the germline V gene are MNHEY and SVGAGI. The CDR3 consists of 18 residues. The CDR3 loop is CASSYSISPSGSPYEQYF. CDR3 nucleotides: TGTGCCAGCAGTTACTCGATTAGCCCAAGCGGGAGCCCCTACGAGCAGTACTTC.

This clonotype was detected only a few times. The chain has TRBV12-3 or TRBV12-4 and TRBJ1-2; D remains ambiguous. The CDR3 has 12 residues. The V end was cut by 5 bases, the J end by 3 bases, with 7 bases between. The CDR3 coding sequence is TGTGCCAGCAGTGACGACTACTATGGCTACACCTTC. Its translation is CASSDDYYGYTF.